This T cell receptor (beta chain) was sequenced for a study of radiotherapy plus CTLA-4 blockade in lung cancer. Background on the study: In approximately 17% of patients, objective responses were seen; 31% had disease control.

Sequenced by immunoSEQ multiplex PCR; TCRdb stores in-frame clones only, minus some. The sample comprises fewer than 45,000 clones, more than 80% of which are singletons, and 5.8% rests with the top ten. In chemo-refractory metastatic non-small-cell lung cancer, patients got ipilimumab CTLA-4 blockade together with focal radiation. The study's findings and limits: Interferon-beta and early blood T cell clone dynamics reportedly predicted response best. There was expansion of tumor-derived TCR clones in blood after radiotherapy plus ipilimumab.

Remarks on this clone: Its antigen is undetermined.

The clonotype was recovered from a human donor with non-small cell lung cancer who had stable disease on radiotherapy plus ipilimumab. Material: peripheral blood, obtained from a patient treated with radiotherapy plus ipilimumab.

The CDR3 DNA follows: TGTGCCAGCAGTTTGAGCAGGCAGATACGCACAGATACGCAGTATTTT. It yields the protein CASSLSRQIRTDTQYF. V gene TRBV28 combines with J gene TRBJ2-3; D not resolved. Germline V gene data show CDR1 as MDHEN and CDR2 as SYDVKM. Trimming removed 3 bases at V and 1 base at J, with 14 bases between. The CDR3 is made up of 16 amino acids.